This T cell receptor (beta chain) derives from a study of T-cell reconstitution after alpha-beta-depleted transplantation in children. Study-wide points: Reports say that about two months after transplant, the alpha-beta T cells came out of several hundred graft clones that had expanded.

Germline CDR1 LNHNV, CDR2 YYDKDF (reference sequence). The CDR3 extends over 14 amino acids. Trimming removed 2 bases from V and 3 bases from J, with 8 bases in between. During its preparation, the TCRbeta library received unique molecular identifiers. TCRdb reprocessed the PCR reads with MiXCR, giving one entry per CDR3 protein. The table includes about 280,000 distinct CDR3 sequences, 9.5% to 13% detected once. This clonotype was counted at least ten times. The antigen is unknown. The specimen was peripheral blood, collected 180 days after TCRalphabeta/CD19-depleted stem cell transplant. The chain links TRBV15 to TRBJ1-5; no firm D call. The TCR was taken from a male patient between 2 and 15 years old who had a stem cell transplant for chronic granulomatous disease, so the T cells may come from the graft donor. The CDR3 nucleotides are TGTGCCACCAGCAGACTCCCAGTCAATCAGCCCCAGCATTTT. It encodes CATSRLPVNQPQHF. Based on the CDR3 plus reference TRBV15 and TRBJ1-5, the full variable domain is DAMVIQNPRYQVTQFGKPVTLSCSQTLNHNVMYWYQQKSSQAPKLLFHYYDKDFNNEADTPDNFQSRRPNTSFCFLDIRSPGLGDTAMYLCATSRLPVNQPQHFGDGTRLSIL.